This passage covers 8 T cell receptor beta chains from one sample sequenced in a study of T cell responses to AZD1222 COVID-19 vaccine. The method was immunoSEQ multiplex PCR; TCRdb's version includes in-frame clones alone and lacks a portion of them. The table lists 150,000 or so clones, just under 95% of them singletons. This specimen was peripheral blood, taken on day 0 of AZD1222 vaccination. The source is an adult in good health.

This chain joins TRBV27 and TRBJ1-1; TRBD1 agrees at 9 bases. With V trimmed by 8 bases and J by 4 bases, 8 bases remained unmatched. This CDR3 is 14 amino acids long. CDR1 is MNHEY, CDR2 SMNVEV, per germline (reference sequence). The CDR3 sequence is CASGGQGRATEAFF. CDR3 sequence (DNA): TGTGCCAGCGGTGGACAGGGGAGGGCCACTGAAGCTTTCTTT.

The CDR3 nucleotides read TGTGCCAGCAGCTTACGCACAGAAGACTCTGGAAACACCATATATTTT. The encoded protein is CASSLRTEDSGNTIYF. The chain couples TRBV7-9 to TRBJ1-3; D is uncertain. Germline CDR1 reads SEHNR; CDR2 reads FQNEAQ (reference sequence). There are 16 residues in the CDR3. Trimming pared 2 bases from V and 0 bases from J, leaving 11 bases between.

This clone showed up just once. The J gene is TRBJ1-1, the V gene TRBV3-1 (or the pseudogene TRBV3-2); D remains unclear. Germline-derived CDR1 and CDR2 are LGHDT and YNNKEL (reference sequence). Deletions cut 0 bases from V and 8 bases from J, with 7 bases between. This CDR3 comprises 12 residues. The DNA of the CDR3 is TGTGCCAGCAGCCAAGAAGCCTACGAAGCTTTCTTT. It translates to CASSQEAYEAFF.

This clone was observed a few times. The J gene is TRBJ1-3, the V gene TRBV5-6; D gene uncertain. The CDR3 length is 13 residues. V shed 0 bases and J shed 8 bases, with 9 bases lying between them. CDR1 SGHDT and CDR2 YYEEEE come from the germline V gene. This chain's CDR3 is CASSLEGSHTIYF. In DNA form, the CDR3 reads TGTGCCAGCAGCTTGGAAGGGAGTCACACCATATATTTT.

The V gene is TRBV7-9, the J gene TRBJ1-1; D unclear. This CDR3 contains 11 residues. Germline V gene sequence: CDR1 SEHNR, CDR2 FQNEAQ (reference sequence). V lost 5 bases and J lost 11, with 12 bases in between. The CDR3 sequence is CASSPQYEAFF. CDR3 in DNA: TGTGCCAGCAGCCCTCAGTACGAGGCTTTCTTT.

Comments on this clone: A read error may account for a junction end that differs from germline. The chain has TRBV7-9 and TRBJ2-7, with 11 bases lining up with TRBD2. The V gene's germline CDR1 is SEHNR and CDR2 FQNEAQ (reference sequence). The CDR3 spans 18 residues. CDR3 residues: CASSLATLAGGPPEEQYF. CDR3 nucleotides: TGTGCCAGCAGCCTAGCCACGCTAGCGGGAGGCCCCCCTGAGGAGCAGTACTTC.

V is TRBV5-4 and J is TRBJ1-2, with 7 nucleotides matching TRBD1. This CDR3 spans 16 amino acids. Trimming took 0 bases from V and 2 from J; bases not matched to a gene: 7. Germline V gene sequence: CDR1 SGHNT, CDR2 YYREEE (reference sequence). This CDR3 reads CASSLGQGGPNYGYTF. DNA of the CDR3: TGTGCCAGCAGCTTGGGACAGGGAGGACCAAACTATGGCTACACCTTC.

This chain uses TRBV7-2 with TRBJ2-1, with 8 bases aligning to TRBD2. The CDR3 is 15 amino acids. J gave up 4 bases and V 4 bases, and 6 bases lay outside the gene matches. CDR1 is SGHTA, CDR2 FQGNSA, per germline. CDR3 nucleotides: TGTGCCAGCAGCTCATTAGCGGGGCCGTACAATGAGCAGTTCTTC. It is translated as CASSSLAGPYNEQFF.